These 14 T cell receptor beta chains originate from one sample sequenced in a study of OX40 agonist ivuxolimab in advanced cancers. This table comes from immunoSEQ multiplex PCR, and its TCRdb copy is limited to in-frame clones, with some not included. The sample contains more than 50,000 clones, 80% to 90% of which appear only once. Sequenced material: CD4+ or CD8+ T cells sorted from blood, taken in a trial of the OX40 agonist ivuxolimab. Receptors originate from an adult with an advanced solid tumor such as melanoma, head and neck, liver or kidney cancer.

The gene calls are TRBV4-3 and TRBJ2-7; D gene ambiguous. The germline gives CDR1 LGHNA, CDR2 YSLEER. The V end lost 1 base, the J end lost 0 bases, and 10 bases lay between the germline ends. CDR3 length equals 15 residues. Written as DNA, the CDR3 is TGCGCCAGCAGCCAAGTAAAGGGCAACTCCTACGAGCAGTACTTC. Encoded protein: CASSQVKGNSYEQYF.

The chain employs TRBV30 and TRBJ1-6; 11 bases line up with TRBD1. The CDR3 is 14 amino acids. Germline V gives CDR1 GTSNPN, CDR2 SVGIG (reference sequence). V dropped 1 base and J dropped 9; count of bases not matched to a gene: 2. The CDR3 DNA reads TGTGCCTGGAGTGGGACAGGGGGCGGTTCACCCCTCCACTTT. It is translated as CAWSGTGGGSPLHF.

The chain links TRBV5-6 to TRBJ2-1, with 8 bases lining up with TRBD1. The CDR3 covers 14 residues. Germline loops: CDR1 SGHDT, CDR2 YYEEEE. V was clipped by 0 bases and J by 6 bases; unmatched bases: 2. The CDR3 loop is CASSLVTGGNEQFF. CDR3 DNA sequence: TGTGCCAGCAGCTTGGTCACAGGGGGCAATGAGCAGTTCTTC.

V usage is TRBV27 and J usage is TRBJ2-3; the D gene could be TRBD1 or TRBD2 (5 bases each). The germline V and J ends were trimmed by 8 bases and 8 bases, with 17 bases remaining between them. The CDR3 spans 13 residues. Germline V lookup: CDR1 MNHEY, CDR2 SMNVEV (reference sequence). This CDR3 reads CASSGAHAVTQYF. The CDR3 nucleotides read TGTGCCAGCTCCGGGGCCCACGCTGTTACGCAGTATTTT.

The chain employs TRBV4-1 and TRBJ2-1; 15 bases line up with TRBD2. This CDR3 region has 21 residues. The junction had 20 bases not matched to a gene; V was cut back by 4 bases and J by 7 bases. The germline V gene has CDR1 MGHRA and CDR2 YSYEKL. The CDR3 sequence is CASSRFKNPGLAGGFENEQFF. CDR3 DNA: TGCGCCAGCAGCCGGTTCAAAAACCCCGGACTAGCGGGAGGGTTCGAAAATGAGCAGTTCTTC.

The chain recombines TRBV13 with TRBJ2-2; 7 nucleotides line up with TRBD1. This CDR3 contains 15 residues. The V segment lost 5 bases and the J segment 0 bases; nucleotides outside the gene matches: 3. Germline V gene sequence: CDR1 PRHDT, CDR2 FYEKMQ (reference sequence). CDR3 in amino acids: CASSLGTANTGELFF. Here the CDR3 DNA reads TGTGCCAGCAGCCTCGGGACAGCGAACACCGGGGAGCTGTTTTTT.

V is TRBV5-5 and J is TRBJ1-1; D not certain. CDR3 length: 15 amino acids. The V and J ends lost 4 bases and 1 base respectively, with 14 bases between them. Germline CDR1 reads SGHKS; CDR2 reads YYEKEE (reference sequence). CDR3 loop: CASSPLLGENTEAFF. The CDR3 DNA is TGTGCCAGCAGCCCTCTTTTGGGAGAGAACACTGAAGCTTTCTTT.

This clone was recorded a few times. This chain connects TRBV15 to TRBJ1-3, with D possibly being TRBD1 (6 bases). The germline CDR1 and CDR2 sequences are LNHNV and YYDKDF (reference sequence). Trimming removed 7 bases at V and 2 bases at J, with 12 bases between. This CDR3 has 14 amino acids. CDR3 in amino acids: CATIYPGAGNTIYF. The CDR3 nucleotides read TGTGCCACCATTTACCCAGGGGCTGGAAACACCATATATTTT. The variable domain in full, with the rest retrieved from reference TRBV15 and TRBJ1-3, is DAMVIQNPRYQVTQFGKPVTLSCSQTLNHNVMYWYQQKSSQAPKLLFHYYDKDFNNEADTPDNFQSRRPNTSFCFLDIRSPGLGDTAMYLCATIYPGAGNTIYFGEGSWLTVV.

This clone is a singleton in its sample. V and J are TRBV7-9 and TRBJ2-1; 7 bases are a match to TRBD2. CDR3 size: 14 residues. Germline loops: CDR1 SEHNR, CDR2 FQNEAQ (reference sequence). V trimming: 4 bases; J trimming: 4 bases; junction bases outside the gene matches: 4. The DNA for the CDR3 is TGTGCCAGCAGCTCGGGAGGCCCGTACAATGAGCAGTTCTTC. Protein product: CASSSGGPYNEQFF.

The chain carries TRBV5-8 and TRBJ2-2; D unresolved. The CDR3 extends over 15 amino acids. Germline-derived CDR1 and CDR2 are SGHTS and YDEGEE. V dropped 3 bases and J dropped 4 bases, with 13 bases sitting between them. CDR3 in amino acids: CASSSLGRVTGELFF. Written as DNA, the CDR3 is TGTGCCAGCAGCTCCCTAGGACGGGTCACCGGGGAGCTGTTTTTT.

The V and J genes are TRBV6-1 and TRBJ1-2, with TRBD1 as a possible D gene (5 bases). The CDR3 has 17 amino acids. The V gene's germline CDR1 is MNHNS and CDR2 SASEGT. V was clipped by 4 bases and J by 4 bases, with 22 bases between them. The CDR3 here is CASSVSPGDVAFYGYTF. CDR3 sequence (DNA): TGTGCCAGCAGTGTCAGTCCTGGGGACGTAGCATTCTATGGCTACACCTTC.

This chain's CDR3 is CASSSMTGRSEQFF. As DNA, the CDR3 is TGTGCCAGCAGCAGCATGACAGGGAGGTCTGAGCAGTTCTTC. The V gene is TRBV2, the J gene TRBJ2-1, with D perhaps matching TRBD1 (7 bases). CDR1 and CDR2 from the germline V gene are SNHLY and FYNNEI. The V gene lost 6 bases and the J gene lost 9 bases, with 18 bases spanning the gap. The CDR3 runs to 14 residues.

This clone was seen once. The chain recombines TRBV5-4 with TRBJ1-1, with 10 bases that match TRBD1. In germline, CDR1 is SGHNT, CDR2 YYREEE (reference sequence). This CDR3 comprises 13 residues. The J segment lost 8 bases and the V segment lost 6 bases, leaving 7 bases of the junction unmatched. The CDR3: CASTGDRGKEAFF. The CDR3 bases are TGTGCCAGCACCGGGGACAGGGGTAAAGAAGCTTTCTTT.

The rearrangement links TRBV28 to TRBJ2-2; 7 bases agree with TRBD2. The CDR3 loop spans 15 amino acids. V lost 1 base, J lost 4 bases, and 3 bases stayed unmatched. Per the germline V gene, CDR1 is MDHEN and CDR2 is SYDVKM. The chain's CDR3 is CASSLLGGGTGELFF. CDR3 nucleotide sequence: TGTGCCAGCAGTTTATTGGGCGGGGGCACCGGGGAGCTGTTTTTT. The complete variable domain, with remaining parts taken from reference TRBV28 and TRBJ2-2, reads DVKVTQSSRYLVKRTGEKVFLECVQDMDHENMFWYRQDPGLGLRLIYFSYDVKMKEKGDIPEGYSVSREKKERFSLILESASTNQTSMYLCASSLLGGGTGELFFGEGSRLTVL.